A selection of T cell receptor beta chains follows, all from one sample in a study of blood T cell repertoires in COVID-19. Generated by immunoSEQ multiplex PCR, the TCRdb table keeps only in-frame clones and is missing some. The sample contains 150,000 to 200,000 clones, about 80% of which appear only once. Sequencing input: peripheral blood. The source of these receptors is a woman in her seventies with acute or convalescent COVID-19. CDR3s include the opening cysteine and the closing phenylalanine or tryptophan. The order of the fields is V gene, clone size, D gene, J gene, CDR3 protein, CDR3 DNA. A D gene is named only where the DNA matches it firmly. The listing skips clone size in some rows; elsewhere it reads once, few, many or a size class.

V: TRBV6-2/TRBV6-3; size: NA; D: TRBD1; J: TRBJ1-2; CDR3: CASSYLGQETNYGYTF; DNA: TGTGCCAGCAGTTACCTTGGACAGGAAACTAACTATGGCTACACCTTC
V: TRBV30; size: once; D: TRBD1; J: TRBJ1-2; CDR3: CAWSPDRGAYGYTF; DNA: TGTGCCTGGAGCCCTGACAGGGGGGCCTATGGCTACACCTTC
V: TRBV15; size: NA; D: NA; J: TRBJ2-7; CDR3: CATSRDLTYEQYF; DNA: TGTGCCACCAGCAGAGATCTTACCTACGAGCAGTACTTC
V: TRBV28; size: NA; D: TRBD2; J: TRBJ2-1; CDR3: CASSPTSGRVYEQFF; DNA: TGTGCCAGCAGTCCCACTAGCGGGAGGGTCTATGAGCAGTTCTTC
V: TRBV6-2/TRBV6-3; size: NA; D: NA; J: TRBJ1-6; CDR3: CASSYKGEDSPLHF; DNA: TGTGCCAGCAGTTACAAGGGGGAAGATTCACCCCTCCACTTT
V: TRBV7-6; size: NA; D: NA; J: TRBJ2-5; CDR3: CASSLAQGRAQYF; DNA: TGTGCCAGCAGCTTAGCTCAGGGCAGGGCCCAGTACTTC
V: TRBV10-3; size: NA; D: NA; J: TRBJ2-1; CDR3: CAISATAFDEQFF; DNA: TGTGCCATCAGTGCGACTGCCTTCGATGAGCAGTTCTTC
V: TRBV9; size: few; D: TRBD2; J: TRBJ2-1; CDR3: CASSLAGGDFNEQFF; DNA: TGTGCCAGCAGCTTAGCGGGGGGTGATTTCAATGAGCAGTTCTTC
V: TRBV18; size: NA; D: TRBD2; J: TRBJ2-7; CDR3: CASSHVTSGSSYEQYF; DNA: TGTGCCAGCTCCCACGTTACTAGCGGGAGTTCCTACGAGCAGTACTTC
V: TRBV2; size: NA; D: NA; J: TRBJ2-1; CDR3: CASSEGRGQQFF; DNA: TGTGCCAGCAGTGAAGGTAGGGGTCAGCAGTTCTTC
V: TRBV7-9; size: NA; D: TRBD1; J: TRBJ2-7; CDR3: CASSLGRDSVSLEQYF; DNA: TGTGCCAGCAGCTTAGGACGGGACAGCGTCTCCCTCGAGCAGTACTTC
V: TRBV5-6; size: NA; D: TRBD1; J: TRBJ1-4; CDR3: CASSTGTGNYEKLFF; DNA: TGTGCCAGCAGCACGGGGACAGGGAACTATGAAAAACTGTTTTTT
V: TRBV7-2; size: NA; D: TRBD1; J: TRBJ1-1; CDR3: CASSRTGGRSEAFF; DNA: TGTGCCAGCAGCCGGACAGGGGGAAGGTCTGAAGCTTTCTTT
V: TRBV6-6; size: NA; D: NA; J: TRBJ2-3; CDR3: CASSGEGPDTQYF; DNA: TGTGCCAGCTCAGGGGAGGGGCCAGATACGCAGTATTTT
V: TRBV28; size: NA; D: NA; J: TRBJ1-2; CDR3: CASSPPTVVYGYTF; DNA: TGTGCCAGCAGTCCGCCGACTGTTGTCTATGGCTACACCTTC
V: TRBV6-5; size: NA; D: NA; J: TRBJ1-2; CDR3: CASSTQAFYGYTF; DNA: TGTGCCAGCAGTACACAGGCGTTCTATGGCTACACCTTC
V: TRBV2; size: NA; D: NA; J: TRBJ1-2; CDR3: CASSALQGFVGYTF; DNA: TGTGCCAGCAGTGCACTACAGGGATTTGTTGGCTACACCTTC
V: TRBV10-1; size: NA; D: TRBD2; J: TRBJ2-3; CDR3: CASSGVLAGGRTDTQYF; DNA: TGCGCCAGCAGTGGAGTACTAGCGGGAGGGCGTACAGATACGCAGTATTTT
V: TRBV5-1; size: NA; D: TRBD1; J: TRBJ2-5; CDR3: CASARTGAEETQYF; DNA: TGCGCCAGCGCACGGACAGGGGCCGAAGAGACCCAGTACTTC
V: TRBV27; size: few; D: NA; J: TRBJ2-7; CDR3: CASIASFSYEQYF; DNA: TGTGCCAGTATAGCCTCCTTCTCCTACGAGCAGTACTTC
V: TRBV19; size: NA; D: NA; J: TRBJ1-1; CDR3: CASSIEGRGGTEAFF; DNA: TGTGCCAGTAGTATAGAAGGCCGCGGTGGCACTGAAGCTTTCTTT
V: TRBV4-1; size: NA; D: TRBD1; J: TRBJ1-5; CDR3: CASSPSGTGGGQPQHF; DNA: TGCGCCAGCAGCCCCAGCGGGACAGGGGGCGGGCAGCCCCAGCATTTT
V: TRBV7-2; size: NA; D: TRBD1; J: TRBJ2-3; CDR3: CASSSRTGSDTQYF; DNA: TGTGCCAGCAGCTCAAGGACAGGGTCAGATACGCAGTATTTT
V: TRBV6-2/TRBV6-3; size: NA; D: NA; J: TRBJ1-1; CDR3: CASSYGGAYTEAFF; DNA: TGTGCCAGCAGTTATGGGGGGGCGTACACTGAAGCTTTCTTT
V: TRBV5-1; size: NA; D: TRBD2; J: TRBJ2-1; CDR3: CASSLGAGDNEQFF; DNA: TGCGCCAGCAGCTTGGGGGCGGGGGACAATGAGCAGTTCTTC
V: TRBV6-5; size: NA; D: TRBD1; J: TRBJ1-2; CDR3: CASRKDRGLTYGYTF; DNA: TGTGCCAGCAGAAAAGACAGGGGGCTTACCTATGGCTACACCTTC
V: TRBV5-6; size: NA; D: NA; J: TRBJ1-1; CDR3: CASSRPFQGPSWNTEAFF; DNA: TGTGCCAGCAGCCGCCCCTTTCAAGGCCCTAGTTGGAACACTGAAGCTTTCTTT
V: TRBV9; size: NA; D: NA; J: TRBJ2-2; CDR3: CASSVSGGADVGELFF; DNA: TGTGCCAGCAGCGTATCAGGAGGGGCGGATGTCGGGGAGCTGTTTTTT
V: TRBV19; size: NA; D: NA; J: TRBJ2-3; CDR3: CASLQPGTDTQYF; DNA: TGTGCCAGTTTACAGCCGGGGACAGATACGCAGTATTTT
V: TRBV7-6; size: few; D: NA; J: TRBJ2-1; CDR3: CASSDGLTPDNEQFF; DNA: TGTGCCAGCAGCGACGGACTCACTCCCGACAATGAGCAGTTCTTC
V: TRBV10-1; size: NA; D: NA; J: TRBJ1-1; CDR3: CASSEEGWERAFF; DNA: TGCGCCAGCAGTGAAGAGGGATGGGAAAGAGCTTTCTTT
V: TRBV28; size: NA; D: NA; J: TRBJ1-5; CDR3: CASSSGGSNQPQHF; DNA: TGTGCCAGCAGTTCGGGGGGGAGCAATCAGCCCCAGCATTTT
V: TRBV6-5; size: NA; D: TRBD2; J: TRBJ2-1; CDR3: CASRLGGTGGNEQFF; DNA: TGTGCCAGCAGACTCGGGGGGACCGGGGGGAATGAGCAGTTCTTC
V: TRBV7-2; size: NA; D: TRBD1; J: TRBJ1-1; CDR3: CASSSQTGLNTEAFF; DNA: TGTGCCAGCAGCTCGCAGACAGGGCTGAACACTGAAGCTTTCTTT
V: TRBV12-3/TRBV12-4; size: NA; D: TRBD2; J: TRBJ2-5; CDR3: CASSHGGETQYF; DNA: TGTGCCAGCAGTCACGGGGGGGAGACCCAGTACTTC
V: TRBV7-8; size: NA; D: TRBD1; J: TRBJ1-6; CDR3: CASSYRRQGASSYNSPLHF; DNA: TGTGCCAGCAGCTACCGGAGACAGGGGGCTTCCTCCTATAATTCACCCCTCCACTTT
V: TRBV9; size: NA; D: NA; J: TRBJ1-2; CDR3: CASSVEVDSFYGYTF; DNA: TGTGCCAGCAGCGTAGAAGTCGACAGCTTCTATGGCTACACCTTC
V: TRBV5-8; size: NA; D: NA; J: TRBJ1-5; CDR3: CANQVFQGTEQPQHF; DNA: TGTGCCAACCAGGTGTTTCAGGGAACGGAGCAGCCCCAGCATTTT
V: TRBV6-1; size: NA; D: NA; J: TRBJ1-6; CDR3: CASSESTYNSPLHF; DNA: TGTGCCAGCAGTGAATCCACCTATAATTCACCCCTCCACTTT
V: TRBV13; size: NA; D: NA; J: TRBJ2-2; CDR3: CASSLATGLWTGELFF; DNA: TGTGCCAGCAGCTTAGCCACAGGGTTATGGACCGGGGAGCTGTTTTTT
V: TRBV27; size: NA; D: TRBD1; J: TRBJ1-1; CDR3: CASGWTGDTEAFF; DNA: TGTGCCAGCGGATGGACAGGGGACACTGAAGCTTTCTTT
V: TRBV6-2/TRBV6-3; size: NA; D: TRBD2; J: TRBJ2-1; CDR3: CASSSGLAGSYNEQFF; DNA: TGTGCCAGCAGTTCGGGACTAGCGGGTTCCTACAATGAGCAGTTCTTC
V: TRBV5-5; size: NA; D: NA; J: TRBJ2-2; CDR3: CASGTGLDRLTGELFF; DNA: TGTGCCAGCGGAACCGGTTTGGACAGACTCACCGGGGAGCTGTTTTTT
V: TRBV7-2; size: NA; D: TRBD1; J: TRBJ1-1; CDR3: CASSLGQRIEAFF; DNA: TGTGCCAGCAGCTTGGGACAGAGGATTGAAGCTTTCTTT
V: TRBV9; size: NA; D: NA; J: TRBJ2-3; CDR3: CASSVEVRGTDTQYF; DNA: TGTGCCAGCAGCGTAGAGGTGAGGGGCACAGATACGCAGTATTTT
V: TRBV18; size: NA; D: TRBD1; J: TRBJ2-7; CDR3: CASSRQGDEQYF; DNA: TGTGCCAGCTCAAGACAGGGGGACGAGCAGTACTTC
V: TRBV16; size: few; D: NA; J: TRBJ2-7; CDR3: CASSQAGQLYEQYF; DNA: TGTGCCAGCAGCCAAGCGGGACAGCTTTACGAGCAGTACTTC
V: TRBV5-1; size: NA; D: NA; J: TRBJ1-6; CDR3: CASSETQGNSPLHF; DNA: TGCGCCAGCTCGGAAACTCAGGGGAATTCACCCCTCCACTTT
V: TRBV21-1; size: NA; D: NA; J: TRBJ2-1; CDR3: CASSKANGWGGHLKDEQFF; DNA: TGTGCCAGCAGCAAGGCGAACGGGTGGGGAGGCCACCTTAAGGATGAGCAGTTCTTC
V: TRBV5-1; size: NA; D: NA; J: TRBJ1-2; CDR3: CASSPDGITVAGYTF; DNA: TGCGCCAGCAGCCCCGACGGGATAACCGTTGCTGGCTACACCTTC
V: TRBV7-8; size: few; D: TRBD2; J: TRBJ2-1; CDR3: CASSLEAGGHHEQFF; DNA: TGTGCCAGCAGCTTAGAGGCGGGGGGGCACCATGAGCAGTTCTTC
V: TRBV5-8; size: NA; D: NA; J: TRBJ1-1; CDR3: CASIRGGVTEAFF; DNA: TGTGCCAGCATCCGGGGAGGGGTGACTGAAGCTTTCTTT
V: TRBV4-2; size: few; D: NA; J: TRBJ2-7; CDR3: CASSPLEPGEQYF; DNA: TGTGCCAGCAGCCCCTTAGAACCGGGCGAGCAGTACTTC
V: TRBV5-1; size: NA; D: NA; J: TRBJ1-1; CDR3: CASTYRSGVVGTEAFF; DNA: TGCGCCAGCACCTACAGGTCTGGAGTAGTAGGCACTGAAGCTTTCTTT
V: TRBV4-1; size: NA; D: TRBD1; J: TRBJ2-5; CDR3: CASNTGTVGETQYF; DNA: TGCGCCAGCAATACAGGGACAGTGGGAGAGACCCAGTACTTC
V: TRBV3-1/TRBV3-2; size: once; D: TRBD1; J: TRBJ2-5; CDR3: CASSYRLDRERVWETQYF; DNA: TGTGCCAGCAGCTATCGGCTGGACAGGGAACGGGTTTGGGAGACCCAGTACTTC
V: TRBV5-4; size: NA; D: TRBD1; J: TRBJ2-1; CDR3: CASSQQGVSYNEQFF; DNA: TGTGCCAGCAGCCAACAGGGGGTGTCCTACAATGAGCAGTTCTTC